The 25 T cell receptor beta chains below come from one sample, sequenced in a study of early T cells in non-severe SARS-CoV-2 infection. Each CDR3 protein gets one entry after TCRdb re-called the 5' RACE reads with MiXCR. In the table there are just over 25,000 distinct CDR3 sequences, approximately 4% of which are singletons. The sequenced material came from whole blood. The receptors shown here come from an adult who was a healthcare worker with PCR-confirmed SARS-CoV-2 infection or an uninfected control (not recorded which).

Many counts were recorded for this clonotype. This sequence joins TRBV3-1 and TRBJ1-1; D unclear. Germline CDR1 reads LGHDT; CDR2 reads YNNKEL (reference sequence). The CDR3 covers 15 residues. Trimming shortened V by 0 bases and J by 0 bases, and 8 bases separated the two germline ends. CDR3 loop: CASSQEGLMNTEAFF. In nucleotides, the CDR3 is TGTGCCAGCAGCCAAGAAGGGCTTATGAACACTGAAGCTTTCTTT.

The table lists this clonotype with a few counts. The chain joins TRBV28 to TRBJ2-1; 7 bases are shared with TRBD2. CDR3 size: 14 residues. The germline CDR1 and CDR2 sequences are MDHEN and SYDVKM. The V segment lost 1 base and the J segment 7 bases; nucleotides outside the gene matches: 4. The CDR3 DNA reads as TGTGCCAGCAGTTTATATACTAGCGTGAATGAGCAGTTCTTC. Amino acid sequence: CASSLYTSVNEQFF.

This clonotype has more than one count but fewer than ten. The chain carries TRBV4-2 and TRBJ2-2; D gene unclear. V was cut by 0 bases and J by 5 bases, with 7 bases left in between. The germline V gene encodes CDR1 LGHNA and CDR2 YNFKEQ. The CDR3 is made up of 14 amino acids. The CDR3 region has the DNA TGTGCCAGCAGCCAAGATCTGGGGACCGGGGAGCTGTTTTTT. This gives the protein CASSQDLGTGELFF.

There are many counts of this clonotype. The chain is built from TRBV14 and TRBJ2-1; TRBD2 agrees at 7 bases. The length of the CDR3 is 13 residues. Looked up from germline, CDR1 is SGHDN and CDR2 is FVKESK. V was pared by 3 bases and J by 9 bases, with 5 bases of the junction left unmatched. In DNA, the CDR3 is TGTGCCAGCAGCCAGACCCGCGGGGGTGAGCAGTTCTTC. It translates to CASSQTRGGEQFF.

V gene TRBV29-1 combines with J gene TRBJ2-1; D remains unclear. The CDR3 runs 11 residues. CDR1 SQVTM and CDR2 ANQGSEA come from the germline V gene. Trimming cost V 6 bases and J 7 bases, with 10 bases left between them. The CDR3, as DNA: TGCAGCGTGGCGAAGGGTAATGAGCAGTTCTTC. This codes for CSVAKGNEQFF.

This clonotype was counted many times. The genes are TRBV11-1 and TRBJ2-3; D unclear. V was trimmed by 3 bases and J by 6 bases, leaving 7 bases between them. Germline-derived CDR1 and CDR2 are SGHAT and FQDESV (reference sequence). CDR3 length: 12 amino acids. For the CDR3, the DNA is TGTGCCAGCAGCTTGATGAGGGATACGCAGTATTTT. Translating gives CASSLMRDTQYF.

The V call is TRBV4-2, the J call TRBJ1-5; D perhaps matches TRBD1 (5 bases). The CDR3 is 14 residues long. Trimming took off 6 bases at V and 1 base at J, with 10 bases between the two ends. The germline V gene encodes CDR1 LGHNA and CDR2 YNFKEQ. The CDR3 DNA sequence: TGTGCCAGCAGACAGGAGGCGAGCAATCAGCCCCAGCATTTT. Translating it yields CASRQEASNQPQHF.

At least ten counts were recorded for this clonotype. The rearrangement joins TRBV7-6 to TRBJ2-7, with TRBD1 matching over 8 bases. CDR1 is SGHVS, CDR2 FNYEAQ, per germline. The CDR3 spans 14 residues. V gave up 3 bases and J gave up 0 bases; unmatched junction bases: 1. CDR3 DNA sequence: TGTGCCAGCAGCTTCGGACAGGGCTCCTACGAGCAGTACTTC. It translates to CASSFGQGSYEQYF.

By share, this clonotype counts as medium-sized. The chain carries TRBV5-6 and TRBJ2-4; D gene unclear. Germline CDR1 SGHDT, CDR2 YYEEEE. Trimming stripped 4 bases from V and 7 bases from J, with 9 bases between. This CDR3 contains 12 residues. As DNA, the CDR3 is TGTGCCAGCAGCACCTGGACGAACATTCAGTACTTC. Translation gives CASSTWTNIQYF.

The chain recombines TRBV29-1 with TRBJ2-5, with a tentative D call TRBD1 (6 bases). CDR1 is SQVTM and CDR2 is ANQGSEA in the germline V gene. The CDR3 contains 12 residues. V was shortened by 7 bases and J by 3 bases, with 12 bases between the two germline ends. For the CDR3, the DNA is TGCAGCGGTTTAGGACAGAAAGAGACCCAGTACTTC. It encodes CSGLGQKETQYF.

This clonotype was recorded at least ten times. CDR3 DNA: TGTGCCAGCAGCCAAGACGACAGGCGCTATGGCTACACCTTC. It encodes CASSQDDRRYGYTF. The rearrangement uses TRBV3-1 and TRBJ1-2; tentative D call: TRBD1 (6 bases). This CDR3 comprises 14 residues. Trimming pared 0 bases from V and 4 bases from J, leaving 9 bases between. CDR1 is LGHDT and CDR2 is YNNKEL in the germline V gene (reference sequence).

This clonotype was seen repeatedly, ten times or more. The CDR3 nucleotides are TGTGCCAGCAGCCCGGGACGGTCCACAGATACGCAGTATTTT. Amino acid sequence: CASSPGRSTDTQYF. The chain is built from TRBV3-1 and TRBJ2-3, with D possibly being TRBD1 or TRBD2 (5 bases each). Germline CDR1 is LGHDT and CDR2 is YNNKEL (reference sequence). This CDR3 is 14 amino acids long. V was shortened by 4 bases and J by 2 bases, with 10 bases between the two germline ends.

This clonotype was detected many times. The CDR3 is CASSQARTGNNSPLHF. The CDR3 DNA reads as TGTGCCAGCAGCCAGGCCCGGACAGGGAATAATTCACCCCTCCACTTT. The J gene is TRBJ1-6, the V gene TRBV12-3 or TRBV12-4; TRBD1 matches 8 bases. This CDR3 is 16 amino acids long. V was clipped by 6 bases and J by 5 bases; unmatched bases: 9.

This clonotype was detected many times. V gene TRBV29-1 combines with J gene TRBJ1-1; the D is unclear. The CDR3 is 11 amino acids. The V end was cut by 6 bases, the J end by 6 bases, with 11 bases between. From germline, CDR1 is SQVTM and CDR2 ANQGSEA. This chain's CDR3 is CSVRFGPEAFF. In DNA, the CDR3 is TGCAGCGTCCGATTCGGGCCTGAAGCTTTCTTT.

This clonotype has only a few counts. The chain carries TRBV29-1 and TRBJ1-1; D is unclear. V gave up 2 bases and J gave up 0 bases, with 10 bases separating them. Looked up from germline, CDR1 is SQVTM and CDR2 is ANQGSEA. The CDR3 is 14 residues long. The DNA of the CDR3 is TGCAGCGTTGAATCCCTGACAATGAACACTGAAGCTTTCTTT. It is translated as CSVESLTMNTEAFF.

At least ten counts were recorded for this clonotype. This chain connects TRBV7-3 to TRBJ1-2, with 8 bases that match TRBD1. Germline trimming cut 0 bases from V and 5 bases from J; bases unmatched to any gene: 2. This CDR3 is 14 amino acids long. CDR1 and CDR2 (germline): SGHTA, FQGTGA. The CDR3 here is CASSLTRTGYGYTF. CDR3 bases: TGTGCCAGCAGCTTAACTCGGACAGGGTATGGCTACACCTTC.

V is TRBV5-1 and J is TRBJ2-5; D possibly corresponds to TRBD1 (6 bases). The length of the CDR3 is 14 residues. CDR1 and CDR2 from the germline V gene are SGHRS and YFSETQ. V lost 0 bases and J 1 base, leaving 7 bases between the germline ends. As DNA, the CDR3 is TGCGCCAGCAGCTTGGCAGGGGCCCAAGAGACCCAGTACTTC. Translating gives CASSLAGAQETQYF.

The table lists this clonotype with many counts. The J gene is TRBJ2-5, the V gene TRBV4-2, with unresolved D. In germline, CDR1 is LGHNA, CDR2 YNFKEQ. Trimming pared 1 base from V and 4 bases from J, leaving 10 bases between. The CDR3 consists of 14 residues. The CDR3 protein is CASSQAGRGETQYF. The CDR3 nucleotides are TGTGCCAGCAGCCAAGCGGGCCGCGGAGAGACCCAGTACTTC.

This clonotype has just a few counts. The CDR3 spells CASSLSREGEKLFF. The CDR3 bases are TGTGCCAGCAGTTTATCCAGGGAAGGCGAAAAACTGTTTTTT. This chain uses TRBV28 with TRBJ1-4, with a tentative D call TRBD1 (5 bases). The CDR3 is 14 residues long. Trimming took 1 base from V and 8 from J, leaving 11 bases between them. Germline V gene sequence: CDR1 MDHEN, CDR2 SYDVKM.

This clonotype was counted between two and nine times. This chain links TRBV5-1 with TRBJ2-1, with 8 bases matching TRBD1. CDR1 SGHRS and CDR2 YFSETQ come from the germline V gene. Trimming at V came to 2 bases and at J to 3 bases, leaving 16 bases not matched to a gene. There are 19 residues in the CDR3. CDR3 in amino acids: CASSFGGQARDSNYNEQFF. The CDR3, as DNA: TGCGCCAGCAGCTTTGGGGGACAGGCCCGGGACTCAAACTACAATGAGCAGTTCTTC.

Regarding this clonotype: A much larger clone lies one base from this, so it may be a read error. The chain has TRBV20-1 and TRBJ2-3, with D possibly TRBD1 on 5 matching bases. The germline CDR1 and CDR2 sequences are DFQATT and SNEGSKA (reference sequence). The length of the CDR3 is 15 residues. CDR3 sequence: CSAPVGTGHTDSQYF. The DNA for the CDR3 is TGCAGTGCTCCCGTGGGTACAGGCCACACAGATTCGCAGTATTTT.

This clonotype was seen ten or more times. V and J are TRBV19 and TRBJ2-7, with unresolved D. This CDR3 is built from 13 residues. Per germline, CDR1 LNHDA and CDR2 SQIVND (reference sequence). Between the trimmed V and J ends, which lost 0 bases and 6 bases, there was a span of 9 bases. Here the CDR3 DNA reads TGTGCCAGTAGTATAGATTCGTCCGGCGAGCAGTACTTC. Translated, it gives CASSIDSSGEQYF.

Many counts were recorded for this clonotype. The gene calls are TRBV6-2 or TRBV6-3 and TRBJ2-1; 10 bases match TRBD2. The germline CDR1 and CDR2 sequences are MNHEY and SVGEGT. The CDR3 totals 19 residues. J was trimmed by 5 bases and V by 2 bases; bases with no gene match: 15. The DNA of the CDR3 is TGTGCCAGCAGTTACACCCCCGGTGCGGGACTAGCGAAACACAATGAGCAGTTCTTC. Its translation is CASSYTPGAGLAKHNEQFF.

The chain couples TRBV6-6 to TRBJ2-7, with 9 bases aligning to TRBD1. Trimming took 7 bases from V and 0 from J; bases not matched to a gene: 4. Germline V gene lookup returns CDR1 MNHNY and CDR2 SVGAGI (reference sequence). This CDR3 region has 14 residues. CDR3: CASTGQGISYEQYF. The DNA for the CDR3 is TGTGCCAGCACCGGACAGGGGATCTCCTACGAGCAGTACTTC.

The V call is TRBV2, the J call TRBJ2-7; no firm D call. This CDR3 has 12 residues. CDR1 and CDR2 from the germline V gene are SNHLY and FYNNEI. Trimming took 6 bases from V and 5 from J, leaving 11 bases between them. CDR3 nucleotides: TGTGCCAGCAGGGGAATGTTTCACGAGCAGTACTTC. Its translation: CASRGMFHEQYF.